This T cell receptor beta chain derives from a study of graft-versus-host responses after intestinal transplantation. The study's findings and limits: GvH clones were found in recipient marrow; some appeared first in ileum or blood.

Repertoires were generated with immunoSEQ multiplex PCR, while TCRdb's copy carries only in-frame clones and drops some. The table has around 97,000 clones, 75% to 95% seen once. The V gene lost 4 bases and the J gene lost 5 bases, with 18 bases spanning the gap. The CDR3 consists of 16 residues. Germline V gene lookup returns CDR1 MGHDK and CDR2 SYGVNS. As to this clone: Its cognate antigen is unknown.

The source material was unstimulated CD4+ T cells sorted from spleen or lymph node cells, sampled before transplant. This clonotype was obtained from a human donor who was the organ donor for an intestinal transplant. The V gene is TRBV25-1, the J gene TRBJ2-1, with D unresolved. In DNA, the CDR3 is TGTGCCAGCAGTGCCCCAATCGGTTTACGGGACAATGAGCAGTTCTTC. Its translation: CASSAPIGLRDNEQFF.